In its sample, the clone carrying this TCR beta chain was seen a few times. Its specificity is unknown. As for treatment: roughly 10-day PBMC culture with coronavirus spike peptide pools or control peptides (ViraFEST assay). Trimming shortened V by 1 base and J by 5 bases, and 12 bases separated the two germline ends. The CDR3 has 15 residues. CDR1 and CDR2 from the germline V gene are DFQATT and SNEGSKA (reference sequence). At the Johns Hopkins FTIC core, DNA taken from cultured CD4+ T cells was sequenced by way of the Oncomine TCR Beta short-read assay. TCRdb re-derived calls from the PCR reads in MiXCR, one entry per CDR3 protein. The table records under 20,000 distinct CDR3 sequences, roughly 30% of them present only once. This entry is derived from a study of vaccination and CD4 T cells after COVID-19.

The source is a human donor with COVID-19. The V call is TRBV20-1, the J call TRBJ1-6, with no clear D. Sequencing used cultured CD4+ T cells from blood. The CDR3 nucleotides are TGCAGTGCTAGAGGCCCCGAACTAAATAATTCACCCCTCCACTTT. It is translated as CSARGPELNNSPLHF.